The TCR beta chain under discussion was sequenced for a study of long-term antiretroviral therapy in people with HIV (dated by TCRdb to 2021 to 2024). Some background on the complete study: The earliest samples were collected roughly a decade before the 2015 WHO recommendation for immediate ART, at a time when ART was usually postponed until CD4 counts fell. A retrospective serial study tested whether ART initiation and durable HIV suppression were associated with changes in peripheral blood TRB repertoire composition and diversity. A total of 192 cryopreserved PBMC samples came from roughly 30 adults with confirmed HIV infection and were collected serially over a mean of roughly six years (range 1-12). Of the 25 to 30 participants with HIV, more than 10 were female. No cross-contamination during QIAcube processing was seen in test extractions of a monoclonal T-cell line run alongside a few dozen polyclonal samples. Overall results and qualifications from the work: No data were available on ART adherence, viral resistance or therapy changes, limiting inferences about post-ART repertoire changes. The samples span the years 2004 to 2017, and the ART regimens used may be less effective than current regimens. Expanded TRB clones identified before ART initiation dominated the repertoire across all time points, though the dominance fluctuated and decreased in many PLHIV after ART. Narrower CDR3 length ranges were observed in HIV repertoires than in controls, and an antigen-experienced repertoire with only a slight naive shift after ART was suggested by the network structure. Because PBMC availability was limited, only the TCR beta chain was sequenced, with no alpha chain pairing. Unsorted PBMC were profiled instead of sorted CD4+ and CD8+ T cells because pre-ART samples had limited cell numbers. A significant increase in TRB diversity was found to be associated with ART initiation, although TRB diversity was observed to remain significantly below that of transplant donor controls even after long-term ART.

The CDR3 measures 15 amino acids from cysteine to phenylalanine. Of all the DNA, just the CDR3 is kept, 45 bases in frame from base 1. Trimming costs V 0 bases and J 1 base, and their ends lie 9 bases apart. CDR1 and CDR2, per the germline V gene, are MNHEY and SVGAGI. Inclusion was restricted to participants for whom at least one PBMC sample before ART initiation and at least two post-ART samples were available. Every participant with HIV received treatment in the United States of America. Before DNA extraction, cryopreserved samples containing about 0.9-10 million PBMC were thawed and washed. At the time of the earliest PBMC sample for each participant with HIV, ages ranged from roughly 20 to 54 years. PBMC samples were contributed by each participant from 1-4 timepoints before ART initiation and 2-8 timepoints after ART initiation, with a median of 7 samples. For every participant, serial HIV viral load, CD4+ T-cell count, ART history and demographic data were obtained. Genomic DNA was extracted from unsorted PBMC with a Qiagen kit on a QIAcube, processed in batches of 12 samples.

Note on this clone: This clone's antigen is unknown. Per-base qualities were not stored, and no clone one base away is much larger.

The immunoSEQ hsTCRB v3.0 assay was used at survey level resolution to sequence the TRB variable region. The target sequencing depth for TRB was 40,000-50,000 T-cell genomes per sample. TRB libraries were pooled and sequenced on an Illumina MiSeq using a v3 150-cycle kit. The authors processed their data as follows. Analysis of repertoires was carried out in R inside a reproducible Nextflow workflow spanning QC, data transformation and analysis. LymphoSeq2, an R package for exploring AIRR-Seq data, was used to implement the custom analyses. Four samples yielding fewer than 5000 total TRB sequences were excluded, leaving 150 to 200 analyzed HIV repertoires. Among the roughly 200 retained HIV repertoires, 55 to 60 were collected before ART initiation and about 130 were collected after ART initiation. Repertoires were downsampled to 5000 TRB nucleotide sequences, and summary statistics were averaged over 100 downsampling iterations. The analysis kept only TRB sequences whose CDR3 regions were at least seven amino acids long. A Shannon entropy-derived clonality score and the Gini coefficient were used to measure diversity. In the repertoire networks, any two of the top 5000 CDR3 amino acid sequences were connected whenever the two sequences differed by an edit distance of one. For TRB CDR3 amino acid sequences, antigen specificity groups and MHC restriction were predicted with GLIPH2. To flag known associations with CMV, EBV, HIV or tissue antigens, CDR3 amino acid sequences were compared against VDJdb and McPAS-TCR. Pre-ART, post-ART and control groups were compared with Wilcoxon signed-rank tests and Holm-Bonferroni correction. TCRdb took this table from immuneACCESS and kept in-frame rearrangements with V and J called. Such tables lack part of the clones; where checked against another copy, unresolved V genes explain under half of the gap, and the rest is unexplained. That table supplies the V and J calls and clone size; D and trimming were determined from the DNA. The table for this sample lists about 23,000 clones; about 85% of them were counted only once. The ten largest clones represent roughly an eighth of the sample.

This TCR was recovered from a man aged 40-49 years with HIV. The sample in question was unsorted PBMCs, obtained 1.6 years after starting antiretroviral therapy. This sequence uses TRBV6-5 and TRBJ1-1; no D gene is confidently identified. The sequence in DNA is TGTGCCAGCAGTTACTCGCGGGAGACGAACACTGAAGCTTTCTTT. This encodes CASSYSRETNTEAFF.